This TCR beta chain was sequenced in a study of vaccination effects on CD4 cells after COVID-19. Study-wide background: Each participant received a vaccine that was either BNT162b2 or mRNA-1273, given as two doses.

Germline V gives CDR1 MDHEN, CDR2 SYDVKM. After removal of 3 bases from V and 8 bases from J, the junction contained 13 bases not matched to a gene. This CDR3 is 17 amino acids long. CD4+ T cells specific for antigen were expanded with viral peptide pools by the ViraFEST assay before sequencing. Having been cultured for 10 days, the cells underwent CD4+ T cell isolation. The person acquired a PCR-confirmed SARS-CoV-2 infection between March and December 2020. Sequencing used immunoSEQ multiplex PCR; TCRdb keeps in-frame clones, though not all of them. Of more than 35,000 clones in the sample, under 80% were seen once. A remark on this clone: Its target is unknown.

This chain connects TRBV28 to TRBJ2-1; TRBD1 agrees at 10 bases. The specimen comprised CD4+ T cells from PBMCs cultured with a peptide pool, sampled before COVID-19 vaccination. The source is a human donor who had a prior SARS-CoV-2 infection. Written as DNA, the CDR3 is TGTGCCAGCAGTTTTACGACCGGGACAGGGGATGTCCATGAGCAGTTCTTC. It translates to CASSFTTGTGDVHEQFF.